Following are 30 T cell receptor beta chains from one sample sequenced in a study of blood T cell repertoires in COVID-19. Produced via immunoSEQ multiplex PCR; TCRdb's table is partial and in-frame only. Here the sample spans 93,000 or so clones, nearly 90% being singletons. The sequenced sample consisted of peripheral blood. These receptors all come from a man aged 50-59 years in a cohort sampled during active COVID-19.

The chain combines TRBV19 with TRBJ2-7, with a weak D call TRBD2 (7 bases). Germline CDR1 reads LNHDA; CDR2 reads SQIVND (reference sequence). Trimming took 8 bases from V and 4 from J, leaving 15 bases between them. CDR3 length: 13 amino acids. In DNA form, the CDR3 reads TGTGCCAGTCAGGGCGGGGGCCTTTACGAGCAGTACTTC. Translated, it gives CASQGGGLYEQYF.

This chain links TRBV28 with TRBJ2-6, with a tentative D call TRBD1 (6 bases). The CDR3 is 16 residues long. Trimming took off 3 bases at V and 0 bases at J, with 9 bases between the two ends. Germline V gives CDR1 MDHEN, CDR2 SYDVKM. The CDR3 bases are TGTGCCAGCAGTTTGCTACAGGGCTCTGGGGCCAACGTCCTGACTTTC. It specifies CASSLLQGSGANVLTF.

The chain joins TRBV7-8 to TRBJ2-5; D is ambiguous. The length of the CDR3 is 14 residues. V lost 5 bases, J lost 0 bases, and 10 bases lay in between. CDR1 and CDR2 (germline): SGHVS, FQNEAQ. This CDR3 reads CASSPAMYQETQYF. CDR3 DNA sequence: TGTGCCAGCAGCCCCGCTATGTACCAAGAGACCCAGTACTTC.

This rearrangement joins TRBV5-5 to TRBJ2-5, with D possibly being TRBD1 (5 bases). CDR3 size: 15 residues. Trimming left V 4 bases short and J 2 bases short, with 15 bases between. Germline CDR1 is SGHKS and CDR2 is YYEKEE (reference sequence). CDR3 sequence (DNA): TGTGCCAGCAGCAGTACAGGCAGAACTCAAGAGACCCAGTACTTC. Amino acids: CASSSTGRTQETQYF.

The chain combines TRBV7-2 with TRBJ1-1; D unresolved. Germline assignment: CDR1 SGHTA and CDR2 FQGNSA. The CDR3 contains 15 residues. The V and J ends lost 1 base and 2 bases respectively, with 11 bases between them. This CDR3 reads CASSLGPVDNTEAFF. The CDR3 bases are TGTGCCAGCAGCTTAGGTCCAGTCGATAACACTGAAGCTTTCTTT. Combining the CDR3 with reference TRBV7-2 and TRBJ1-1 gives the whole variable domain GAGVSQSPSNKVTEKGKDVELRCDPISGHTALYWYRQSLGQGLEFLIYFQGNSAPDKSGLPSDRFSAERTGGSVSTLTIQRTQQEDSAVYLCASSLGPVDNTEAFFGQGTRLTVV.

The rearrangement joins TRBV19 to TRBJ2-1; maybe TRBD2 (5 bases). The V end lost 8 bases, the J end lost 3 bases, and 5 bases lay between the germline ends. The CDR3 has 11 residues. Germline V gene data show CDR1 as LNHDA and CDR2 as SQIVND (reference sequence). The CDR3 is CASRDYNEQFF. The CDR3 region has the DNA TGTGCCAGTCGGGACTACAATGAGCAGTTCTTC.

The chain recombines TRBV5-8 with TRBJ1-4; D unclear. The V end lost 4 bases, the J end lost 6 bases, and 16 bases lay between the germline ends. The germline gives CDR1 SGHTS, CDR2 YDEGEE. The CDR3 is 15 residues long. The CDR3 sequence: CASSPGGGSYEKLFF. CDR3 in DNA: TGTGCCAGCAGCCCGGGTGGCGGGAGCTATGAAAAACTGTTTTTT.

V and J are TRBV5-1 and TRBJ1-5; D gene ambiguous. The CDR3 contains 13 residues. V was pared by 0 bases and J by 4 bases, with 5 bases between. From germline, CDR1 is SGHRS and CDR2 YFSETQ. Here the CDR3 DNA reads TGCGCCAGCAGCTTGGAGCGAAATCAGCCCCAGCATTTT. Residues: CASSLERNQPQHF.

The V call is TRBV7-7, the J call TRBJ2-3; 12 nucleotides line up with TRBD1. The J segment lost 4 bases and the V segment lost 3 bases, leaving 2 bases of the junction unmatched. Germline CDR1 SSHAT, CDR2 FNYEAQ (reference sequence). The CDR3 is 15 amino acids. The CDR3, as DNA: TGTGCCAGCAGCTTGGGACAGGGGGCCGCAGATACGCAGTATTTT. This translates into CASSLGQGAADTQYF.

The rearrangement joins TRBV11-1 to TRBJ2-3; 8 positions match TRBD2. Germline trimming cut 5 bases from V and 5 bases from J; bases unmatched to any gene: 12. The CDR3 has 16 amino acids. CDR1 is SGHAT and CDR2 is FQDESV in the germline V gene (reference sequence). For the CDR3, the DNA is TGTGCCAGCAGCATCATGCGGGGGGCCAGAGGAGATACGCAGTATTTT. Protein product: CASSIMRGARGDTQYF.

The V gene is TRBV7-2, the J gene TRBJ1-1; D is ambiguous. CDR3 size: 13 residues. The V and J ends lost 2 bases and 3 bases respectively, with 7 bases between them. Germline-derived CDR1 and CDR2 are SGHTA and FQGNSA. CDR3 sequence reads: CASSLFSYTEAFF. The CDR3, as DNA: TGTGCCAGCAGCTTATTCTCGTACACTGAAGCTTTCTTT.

The V gene is TRBV28, the J gene TRBJ1-5, with D maybe TRBD1 (6 bases). Germline V gene data show CDR1 as MDHEN and CDR2 as SYDVKM. The V and J ends lost 3 bases and 2 bases respectively, with 14 bases between them. There are 16 residues in the CDR3. This chain's CDR3 is CASSFQGPVGNQPQHF. Written as DNA, the CDR3 is TGTGCCAGCAGTTTTCAGGGGCCAGTTGGCAATCAGCCCCAGCATTTT.

V usage is TRBV5-1 and J usage is TRBJ1-5, with D possibly being TRBD1 (5 bases). Germline V gene sequence: CDR1 SGHRS, CDR2 YFSETQ. The ends were cut back, 3 bases at V and 3 bases at J, with 10 bases in the middle. The CDR3 has 14 amino acids. The CDR3 sequence: CASSSGGYNQPQHF. CDR3 sequence (DNA): TGCGCCAGCAGCTCTGGGGGGTACAATCAGCCCCAGCATTTT.

The J gene is TRBJ2-1, the V gene TRBV3-1 (or the pseudogene TRBV3-2), with 14 bases aligning to TRBD2. CDR3 length: 15 residues. V dropped 4 bases and J dropped 8; count of bases not matched to a gene: 4. Germline V gene lookup returns CDR1 LGHDT and CDR2 YNNKEL (reference sequence). This chain's CDR3 is CASSLRLAGGYEQFF. The CDR3, as DNA: TGTGCCAGCAGCCTTAGACTAGCGGGGGGGTATGAGCAGTTCTTC.

V is TRBV7-9 and J is TRBJ1-2; 9 positions agree with TRBD1. Germline CDR1 SEHNR, CDR2 FQNEAQ (reference sequence). The CDR3 runs to 14 residues. V lost 5 bases to trimming and J lost 7 bases; unmatched junction nucleotides: 8. CDR3 DNA sequence: TGTGCCAGCAGCCGGGGACAGGGACTGTTTGGCTACACCTTC. Translation: CASSRGQGLFGYTF.

This sequence joins TRBV19 and TRBJ1-5, with a weak D call TRBD1 (5 bases). Germline loops: CDR1 LNHDA, CDR2 SQIVND (reference sequence). The CDR3 runs 16 residues. V was cut by 5 bases and J by 0 bases, with 14 bases left in between. CDR3 region: CASSLRGTSSNQPQHF. The CDR3 nucleotides are TGTGCCAGTAGTCTTAGGGGCACCAGTAGCAATCAGCCCCAGCATTTT.

The count of this clone is one. The rearrangement links TRBV9 to TRBJ2-3; D might be TRBD2 (6 bases). Trimming removed 3 bases at V and 5 bases at J, with 19 bases between. The CDR3 runs 16 residues. Germline V lookup: CDR1 SGDLS, CDR2 YYNGEE. The CDR3, as DNA: TGTGCCAGCAGCGCCTGGACTACCCCTACCGGAGATACGCAGTATTTT. This codes for CASSAWTTPTGDTQYF.

This clone was seen a single time. The V and J genes are TRBV3-1 (or the pseudogene TRBV3-2) and TRBJ2-1, with a tentative D call TRBD2 (6 bases). Germline values: CDR1 LGHDT, CDR2 YNNKEL (reference sequence). CDR3 size: 19 residues. Trimming pared 3 bases from V and 4 bases from J, leaving 25 bases between. CDR3: CASSHGSGGTRRGYNEQFF. The CDR3 nucleotides are TGTGCCAGCAGCCACGGATCTGGGGGGACGCGGCGGGGTTACAATGAGCAGTTCTTC.

V and J are TRBV5-6 and TRBJ1-5; D is uncertain. The CDR3 has 14 amino acids. Per the germline V gene, CDR1 is SGHDT and CDR2 is YYEEEE. Trimming took off 1 base at V and 7 bases at J, with 12 bases between the two ends. CDR3 sequence (DNA): TGTGCCAGCAGCTTGAACTTGGGTAGCCAGCCCCAGCATTTT. Its protein is CASSLNLGSQPQHF.

The chain is built from TRBV2 and TRBJ2-1; TRBD2 agrees at 13 bases. V lost 6 bases and J lost 4; bases outside the gene matches: 3. Germline CDR1 and CDR2: SNHLY and FYNNEI. This CDR3 region has 15 residues. In nucleotides, the CDR3 is TGTGCCAGCAGCGGGACTAGCGGGGCTTACAATGAGCAGTTCTTC. Its protein is CASSGTSGAYNEQFF.

This clone was recorded once. This chain uses TRBV6-2 or TRBV6-3 with TRBJ1-3, with D uncertain. Germline CDR1 reads MNHEY; CDR2 reads SVGEGT. The CDR3 contains 18 residues. Trimming left V 2 bases short and J 0 bases short, with 17 bases between. The CDR3 protein is CASSYGSGTVISGNTIYF. For the CDR3, the DNA is TGTGCCAGCAGTTACGGTTCCGGAACAGTGATCTCTGGAAACACCATATATTTT.

V usage is TRBV5-1 and J usage is TRBJ2-1; D unresolved. The V end was cut by 1 base, the J end by 0 bases, with 11 bases between. This CDR3 has 16 amino acids. Germline CDR1 is SGHRS and CDR2 is YFSETQ. The CDR3 DNA reads TGCGCCAGCAGCTTGAACCCACAGCCCTCCTACAATGAGCAGTTCTTC. This translates into CASSLNPQPSYNEQFF. Looking up the rest from reference TRBV5-1 and TRBJ2-1 gives the full variable domain: KAGVTQTPRYLIKTRGQQVTLSCSPISGHRSVSWYQQTPGQGLQFLFEYFSETQRNKGNFPGRFSGRQFSNSRSEMNVSTLELGDSALYLCASSLNPQPSYNEQFFGPGTRLTVL.

This chain connects TRBV6-1 to TRBJ1-5; 10 bases match TRBD1. The CDR3 length is 15 residues. Germline loops: CDR1 MNHNS, CDR2 SASEGT. Trimming at V came to 2 bases and at J to 4 bases, leaving 2 bases not matched to a gene. CDR3: CASSETGQGNQPQHF. In nucleotides, the CDR3 is TGTGCCAGCAGTGAAACGGGACAGGGGAATCAGCCCCAGCATTTT.

This clone has just a few counts. The chain couples TRBV11-3 to TRBJ2-3; tentative D call: TRBD2 (7 bases). The CDR3 runs 16 residues. V dropped 1 base and J dropped 9 bases, with 20 bases sitting between them. CDR1 SGHNT and CDR2 YENEEA come from the germline V gene. This chain's CDR3 is CASSLGGKQGGRTQYF. CDR3 nucleotides: TGTGCCAGCAGCTTAGGGGGCAAACAGGGAGGGCGGACGCAGTATTTT.

V gene TRBV4-2 combines with J gene TRBJ2-7; 11 bases agree with TRBD2. The germline gives CDR1 LGHNA, CDR2 YNFKEQ. J was trimmed by 3 bases and V by 4 bases; bases with no gene match: 8. The CDR3 length is 16 residues. CDR3 in DNA: TGTGCCAGCAGCCCGTCACTAGCGGGGGAATACTACGAGCAGTACTTC. Translated, it gives CASSPSLAGEYYEQYF.

The rearrangement uses TRBV6-1 and TRBJ2-2; 8 bases are a match to TRBD2. The CDR3 extends over 15 amino acids. Germline-derived CDR1 and CDR2 are MNHNS and SASEGT. After removal of 2 bases from V and 7 bases from J, the junction contained 6 bases not matched to a gene. The CDR3 bases are TGTGCCAGCAGTGAAAGGGTAGCGGGGATCGGGGAGCTGTTTTTT. Its translation is CASSERVAGIGELFF.

The V gene is TRBV6-5, the J gene TRBJ1-2, with a possible D match to TRBD1 (5 bases). Per germline, CDR1 MNHEY and CDR2 SVGAGI. V lost 0 bases and J 2 bases, leaving 10 bases between the germline ends. The CDR3 loop spans 15 amino acids. As DNA, the CDR3 is TGTGCCAGCAGTTACTCCTACGGGGGAAACTATGGCTACACCTTC. The encoded protein is CASSYSYGGNYGYTF.

The V call is TRBV27, the J call TRBJ1-1; TRBD1 matches at 12 bases. This CDR3 comprises 16 residues. CDR1 is MNHEY and CDR2 is SMNVEV in the germline V gene (reference sequence). Trimming cost V 4 bases and J 2 bases; bases outside gene matches: 5. The CDR3 bases are TGTGCCAGCAGTTCCCGAGGGACAGGGGGCAACACTGAAGCTTTCTTT. It is translated as CASSSRGTGGNTEAFF.

This rearrangement joins TRBV7-9 to TRBJ1-6; 9 bases fit TRBD1. This CDR3 spans 17 amino acids. Germline V lookup: CDR1 SEHNR, CDR2 FQNEAQ (reference sequence). Trimming took 0 bases from V and 8 from J; bases not matched to a gene: 8. The CDR3 bases are TGTGCCAGCAGCTTAGCGGGACAGGGTGGCTCGGATTCACCCCTCCACTTT. Its protein is CASSLAGQGGSDSPLHF.

CDR3: CASRRQGGGNQPQHF. The CDR3 DNA is TGTGCCAGCAGGAGACAGGGTGGTGGCAATCAGCCCCAGCATTTT. The chain has TRBV2 and TRBJ1-5; TRBD1 agrees at 7 bases. The CDR3 consists of 15 residues. Germline V gene data show CDR1 as SNHLY and CDR2 as FYNNEI. The V segment lost 6 bases and the J segment 2 bases; nucleotides outside the gene matches: 7.